Presented here are 7 T cell receptor beta chains from one specimen sequenced in a study of T cell responses to AZD1222 COVID-19 vaccine. Produced via immunoSEQ multiplex PCR; TCRdb's table is partial and in-frame only. This table holds under 130,000 clones, 80% to 95% found once. This specimen was peripheral blood, taken on day 0 of AZD1222 vaccination. The receptor source for this set is an adult in good health.

J is TRBJ1-1 and V is TRBV7-2; 8 nucleotides line up with TRBD1. With 2 bases clipped from V and 4 bases from J, the junction kept 0 bases outside the gene matches. Germline loops: CDR1 SGHTA, CDR2 FQGNSA. The CDR3 totals 13 residues. CDR3 region: CASSLQGATEAFF. The CDR3 DNA reads as TGTGCCAGCAGCTTACAGGGGGCCACTGAAGCTTTCTTT.

This chain connects TRBV21-1 to TRBJ1-4; the D segment call TRBD1 is taken from the table without a DNA check. TRBV21-1 is a recognized pseudogene. This CDR3 is 18 amino acids long. The CDR3 DNA is TGTGCCAGCAGCTCGGACAGGGGCCGGCTAAATCTTAATGAAAAACTGTTTTTT. It specifies CASSSDRGRLNLNEKLFF.

The V gene is TRBV5-1, the J gene TRBJ1-2; maybe TRBD1 (5 bases). The germline V gene encodes CDR1 SGHRS and CDR2 YFSETQ. The V end lost 2 bases, the J end lost 8 bases, and 13 bases lay between the germline ends. The CDR3 has 13 residues. The CDR3 region has the DNA TGCGCCAGCAGCTTAAACAGGATCCGGGGCTACACCTTC. Its protein product is CASSLNRIRGYTF.

The chain recombines TRBV5-1 with TRBJ1-5; D may be TRBD1 (5 bases). CDR3 length: 13 amino acids. Germline loops: CDR1 SGHRS, CDR2 YFSETQ. Trimming removed 5 bases at V and 6 bases at J, with 12 bases between. The CDR3 DNA sequence: TGCGCCAGCAGAGGAGGGGAGGGTCAGCCCCAGCATTTT. It is translated as CASRGGEGQPQHF.

The rearrangement joins TRBV7-3 to TRBJ2-1; 7 nucleotides line up with TRBD2. CDR1 is SGHTA, CDR2 FQGTGA, per germline. V dropped 2 bases and J dropped 3; count of bases not matched to a gene: 7. The CDR3 is 16 residues long. The CDR3 DNA follows: TGTGCCAGCAGCTTAGGCGCCAGCGGGGTCTACAATGAGCAGTTCTTC. The encoded protein is CASSLGASGVYNEQFF.

The chain couples TRBV11-2 to TRBJ2-1; 9 positions match TRBD2. The CDR3 has 17 residues. V was pared by 5 bases and J by 5 bases, with 13 bases of the junction left unmatched. Germline V lookup: CDR1 SGHAT, CDR2 FQNNGV. CDR3 DNA sequence: TGTGCCAGCAGCAAGAGATATGGGACTAGCCGAGACAATGAGCAGTTCTTC. It yields the protein CASSKRYGTSRDNEQFF.

The CDR3 spells CASSRDSLGGEKLFF. The CDR3 DNA follows: TGCGCCAGCAGTCGGGACTCCTTAGGGGGTGAAAAACTGTTTTTT. This chain connects TRBV5-1 to TRBJ1-4; perhaps TRBD1 as D (6 bases). V was pared by 5 bases and J by 7 bases, with 18 bases between. Germline CDR1 reads SGHRS; CDR2 reads YFSETQ. CDR3 length equals 15 residues.